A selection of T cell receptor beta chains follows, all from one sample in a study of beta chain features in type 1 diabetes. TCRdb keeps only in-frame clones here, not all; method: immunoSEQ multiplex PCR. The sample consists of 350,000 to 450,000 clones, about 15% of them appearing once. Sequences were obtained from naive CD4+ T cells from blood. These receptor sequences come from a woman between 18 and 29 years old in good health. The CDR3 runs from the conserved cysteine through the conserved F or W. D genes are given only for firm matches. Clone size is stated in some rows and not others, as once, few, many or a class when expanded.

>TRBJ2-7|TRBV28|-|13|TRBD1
CASSRGQYYEQYF
TGTGCCAGCAGTCGGGGACAGTACTACGAGCAGTACTTC
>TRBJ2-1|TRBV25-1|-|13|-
CASRASSYNEQFF
TGTGCCAGCAGAGCTAGCTCCTACAATGAGCAGTTCTTC
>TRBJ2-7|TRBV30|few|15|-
CAWSHGILQGYEQYF
TGTGCCTGGTCCCACGGGATTCTACAGGGCTACGAGCAGTACTTC
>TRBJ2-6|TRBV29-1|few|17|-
CSVEHQGPSSGANVLTF
TGCAGCGTTGAGCACCAGGGCCCTAGCTCTGGGGCCAACGTCCTGACTTTC
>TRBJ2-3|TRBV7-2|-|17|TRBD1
CASSEIPGGLPSDTQYF
TGTGCCAGCAGCGAGATTCCAGGGGGCTTGCCATCAGATACGCAGTATTTT
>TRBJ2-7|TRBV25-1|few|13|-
CASSEWRQGGQYF
TGTGCCAGCAGTGAATGGCGCCAGGGGGGGCAGTACTTC
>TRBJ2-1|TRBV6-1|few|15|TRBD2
CASSEALLALEEQFF
TGTGCCAGCAGTGAAGCTTTACTAGCGCTGGAGGAGCAGTTCTTC
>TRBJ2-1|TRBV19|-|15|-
CASRSPALGRDEQFF
TGTGCCAGTAGATCTCCGGCTCTGGGGAGAGATGAGCAGTTCTTC
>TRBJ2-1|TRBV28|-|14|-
CASSPSGINNEQFF
TGTGCCAGCAGTCCCTCCGGGATCAACAATGAGCAGTTCTTC
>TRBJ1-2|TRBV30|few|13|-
CAWRTAGANGYTF
TGTGCCTGGAGGACCGCAGGGGCGAATGGCTACACCTTC
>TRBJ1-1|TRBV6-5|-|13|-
CASSYSRNTEAFF
TGTGCCAGCAGTTACTCGAGGAACACTGAAGCTTTCTTT
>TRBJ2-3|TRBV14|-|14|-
CASSRSGHTDTQYF
TGTGCCAGCAGCCGTAGCGGACACACAGATACGCAGTATTTT
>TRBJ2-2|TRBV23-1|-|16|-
CASSQSGAENTGELFF
TGCGCCAGCAGTCAATCCGGAGCGGAGAACACCGGGGAGCTGTTTTTT
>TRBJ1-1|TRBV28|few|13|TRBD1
CASWTGSNTEAFF
TGTGCCAGCTGGACAGGATCGAACACTGAAGCTTTCTTT
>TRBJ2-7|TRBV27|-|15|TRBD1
CASSPRTGVAYEQYF
TGTGCCAGCAGTCCAAGGACAGGGGTGGCCTACGAGCAGTACTTC
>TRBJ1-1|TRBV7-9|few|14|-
CASSLEGMNTEAFF
TGTGCCAGCAGCTTGGAGGGTATGAACACTGAAGCTTTCTTT
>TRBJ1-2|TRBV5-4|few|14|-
CASSLVGQETGYTF
TGTGCCAGCAGCTTGGTGGGACAAGAAACAGGCTACACCTTC
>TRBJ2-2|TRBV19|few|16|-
CASSIEEGPNTGELFF
TGTGCCAGTAGTATAGAGGAGGGGCCGAACACCGGGGAGCTGTTTTTT
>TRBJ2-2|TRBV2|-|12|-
CASSYTTGELFF
TGTGCCAGCAGTTATACTACCGGGGAGCTGTTTTTT
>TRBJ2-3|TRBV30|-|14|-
CAWSSHLDTAAQYF
TGTGCCTGGAGTTCCCATTTGGACACGGCGGCGCAGTATTTT
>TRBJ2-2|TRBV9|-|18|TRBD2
CASSASTIAGGGSGELFF
TGTGCCAGCAGCGCCTCAACTATAGCGGGAGGGGGATCCGGGGAGCTGTTTTTT
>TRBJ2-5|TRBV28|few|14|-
CATSGRAGRETQYF
TGTGCCACTTCGGGAAGGGCAGGACGAGAGACCCAGTACTTC